These 26 T cell receptor beta chains share one sample of origin, sequenced in a study of cytomegalovirus exposure and HLA in healthy donors (dated by TCRdb to the late 2010s). Library method: the immunoSEQ multiplex PCR assay. For the multiplex PCR, a mixture combining 60 forward primers for TCR Vbeta segments and 13 reverse primers for TCR Jbeta segments was used. TCRdb's version of the immuneACCESS table is confined to in-frame rearrangements and falls short of the full clone set. An unresolved V gene accounts for under half of the shortfall where checked; the remainder is of unknown origin. Counted in this sample were over 95,000 clones; roughly 76% of them appeared once. The leading ten clones occupy around 12% of the sample. What was sequenced was PBMCs. The source is a woman aged 40 to 50 in good health and CMV-seropositive.

J is TRBJ1-1 and V is TRBV10-3; D uncertain. CDR1 is ENHRY, CDR2 SYGVKD, per germline. Trimming stripped 6 bases from V and 1 base from J, with 12 bases between. The CDR3 runs to 14 residues. CDR3: CAIRAGSRNTEAFF. The DNA of the CDR3 is TGTGCCATCAGAGCGGGGAGCAGGAACACTGAAGCTTTCTTT.

This clone was seen just once. The rearrangement uses TRBV2 and TRBJ1-6; TRBD1 matches 9 bases. The V gene end was trimmed by 3 bases and the J gene end by 11 bases; junction bases not matched to a gene: 8. The CDR3 is made up of 15 amino acids. Germline lookup yields CDR1 SNHLY and CDR2 FYNNEI. The CDR3 sequence is CASSDYPGQGAPLHF. In DNA, the CDR3 is TGTGCCAGCAGTGATTACCCGGGACAGGGAGCACCCCTCCACTTT.

The genes are TRBV5-5 and TRBJ1-5, with unresolved D. Trimming removed 4 bases from V and 7 bases from J, with 24 bases in between. Germline assignment: CDR1 SGHKS and CDR2 YYEKEE (reference sequence). This CDR3 has 17 residues. The DNA for the CDR3 is TGTGCCAGCAGCCCCCAGTTCGAGAGGGTTGCCAGGCAGCCCCAGCATTTT. Translating gives CASSPQFERVARQPQHF.

The rearrangement uses TRBV9 and TRBJ2-7; 7 bases match TRBD1. The J segment lost 13 bases and the V segment lost 4 bases, leaving 14 bases of the junction unmatched. The CDR3 is made up of 13 amino acids. CDR1 SGDLS and CDR2 YYNGEE come from the germline V gene. The DNA for the CDR3 is TGTGCCAGCAGCCCTCAACGGGACAGCCCGAAATACTTC. Translation gives CASSPQRDSPKYF.

The chain employs TRBV19 and TRBJ1-5; 7 bases map to TRBD1. Germline V CDR1 and CDR2: LNHDA, SQIVND (reference sequence). V shed 6 bases, J shed 7 bases, and the junction held 12 bases outside the gene matches. The CDR3 is 15 residues long. CDR3: CASRTRQGVFQPQHF. The CDR3 bases are TGTGCCAGTAGAACCAGACAGGGTGTGTTCCAGCCCCAGCATTTT.

The gene calls are TRBV5-4 and TRBJ2-7; the D gene is possibly TRBD2 (5 bases). CDR1 and CDR2 (germline): SGHNT, YYREEE (reference sequence). The CDR3 has 13 residues. Trimming took off 2 bases at V and 4 bases at J, with 10 bases between the two ends. CDR3 loop: CASSLDPGYEQYF. The CDR3 DNA sequence: TGTGCCAGCAGCTTAGATCCGGGGTACGAGCAGTACTTC.

The genes are TRBV30 and TRBJ1-1; possible D gene TRBD1, 5 bases. V lost 0 bases to trimming and J lost 7 bases, with 12 bases between them. In germline, CDR1 is GTSNPN, CDR2 SVGIG (reference sequence). CDR3 length: 13 residues. The CDR3: CAWSVVGPSEAFF. DNA for the CDR3: TGTGCCTGGAGTGTTGTGGGGCCGAGTGAAGCTTTCTTT.

This sequence joins TRBV30 and TRBJ1-2, with D possibly being TRBD1 (5 bases). The CDR3 contains 13 residues. V was trimmed by 0 bases and J by 7 bases, leaving 12 bases between them. Germline values: CDR1 GTSNPN, CDR2 SVGIG (reference sequence). The CDR3 coding sequence is TGTGCCTGGAGTGTGGGGCGGACCGTTGGCTACACCTTC. Encoded protein: CAWSVGRTVGYTF.

The chain is built from TRBV19 and TRBJ1-2; D might be TRBD1 (6 bases). The CDR3 spans 13 residues. Germline loops: CDR1 LNHDA, CDR2 SQIVND (reference sequence). The V gene lost 6 bases and the J gene lost 4 bases, with 12 bases spanning the gap. As DNA, the CDR3 is TGTGCCAGTAGACCGGGACAAGCCTATGGCTACACCTTC. It is translated as CASRPGQAYGYTF.

The chain links TRBV5-1 to TRBJ1-1, with a weak D call TRBD1 (5 bases). The CDR3 extends over 13 amino acids. Germline CDR1 is SGHRS and CDR2 is YFSETQ. V lost 4 bases and J 6 bases, leaving 13 bases between the germline ends. The CDR3 bases are TGCGCCAGCAGCCAAGACAGAGCCGCTGAAGCTTTCTTT. This codes for CASSQDRAAEAFF.

The chain links TRBV7-3 to TRBJ2-2, with 7 positions matching TRBD2. The trim removed 8 bases at V and 0 bases at J, leaving 9 bases unmatched. The CDR3 runs to 16 residues. Germline V lookup: CDR1 SGHTA, CDR2 FQGTGA. CDR3 residues: CASCSTGGANTGELFF. The CDR3 coding sequence is TGTGCCAGCTGCTCTACTGGGGGGGCGAACACCGGGGAGCTGTTTTTT.

On this clone: Compared with germline, one end of the junction differs, possibly owing to a read error. This chain joins TRBV7-9 and TRBJ2-7, with a tentative D call TRBD2 (6 bases). The CDR3 is made up of 10 amino acids. From germline, CDR1 is SEHNR and CDR2 FQNEAQ (reference sequence). CDR3 loop: CAAAGEALGF. CDR3 nucleotides: TGTGCCGCGGCTGGGGAGGCTCTGGGCTTC. Supplemented by reference TRBV7-9 and TRBJ2-7, the full variable domain reads DTGVSQNPRHKITKRGQNVTFRCDPISEHNRLYWYRQTLGQGPEFLTYFQNEAQLEKSRLLSDRFSAERPKGSFSTLEIQRTEQGDSAMYLCAAAGEALGFGPGTRLTVT.

The rearrangement joins TRBV30 to TRBJ2-5; 7 bases align to TRBD1. V lost 0 bases and J lost 1; bases outside the gene matches: 8. There are 16 residues in the CDR3. Germline CDR1 and CDR2: GTSNPN and SVGIG (reference sequence). CDR3 coding DNA: TGTGCCTGGAGTGTACTTAGAGGGGGCCCCCAAGAGACCCAGTACTTC. This gives the protein CAWSVLRGGPQETQYF.

The V gene is TRBV5-1, the J gene TRBJ1-5, with TRBD1 matching over 7 bases. CDR3 size: 16 residues. Losses at the gene ends were 4 bases for V and 6 bases for J; bases not matched to a gene: 13. Per the germline V gene, CDR1 is SGHRS and CDR2 is YFSETQ. The CDR3, as DNA: TGCGCCAGCAGCATGGAGGCGGCAGGGGGGACTCAGCCCCAGCATTTT. Protein sequence: CASSMEAAGGTQPQHF.

The chain combines TRBV6-1 with TRBJ1-1, with D uncertain. The V end was cut by 4 bases, the J end by 3 bases, with 15 bases between. Germline V CDR1 and CDR2: MNHNS, SASEGT. This CDR3 has 15 amino acids. The CDR3 bases are TGTGCCAGCAGTGTCGCCATCGGTTTCGACACTGAAGCTTTCTTT. Amino acid sequence: CASSVAIGFDTEAFF.

The chain links TRBV21-1 to TRBJ2-5; the table's D call, TRBD2, has no DNA check behind it. TRBV21-1 is a pseudogene segment. The CDR3 runs to 16 residues. The CDR3 DNA is TGTGCCAGCAGCAAGAATCCAGCGGGGGCGGAGGAGACCCAGTACTTC. Protein sequence: CASSKNPAGAEETQYF.

The chain combines TRBV29-1 with TRBJ1-2; 9 nucleotides align to TRBD1. The CDR3 spans 12 residues. V dropped 6 bases and J dropped 2; count of bases not matched to a gene: 1. Germline assignment: CDR1 SQVTM and CDR2 ANQGSEA. CDR3 DNA: TGCAGCGTCGGGACAGGGAACTATGGCTACACCTTC. Translated, it gives CSVGTGNYGYTF.

This chain connects TRBV7-9 to TRBJ2-2, with no clear D. The germline V gene has CDR1 SEHNR and CDR2 FQNEAQ (reference sequence). Deletions cut 4 bases from V and 1 base from J, with 4 bases between. The CDR3 length is 13 residues. In nucleotides, the CDR3 is TGTGCCAGCAGCTCAGGGAACACCGGGGAGCTGTTTTTT. Residues: CASSSGNTGELFF.

This clone occurred a few times. The chain carries TRBV2 and TRBJ1-1; 7 nucleotides align to TRBD1. V lost 6 bases to trimming and J lost 4 bases; unmatched junction nucleotides: 11. The V gene's germline CDR1 is SNHLY and CDR2 FYNNEI. The CDR3 loop spans 15 amino acids. The CDR3 sequence: CASSLVRGLGTEAFF. As DNA, the CDR3 is TGTGCCAGCAGCCTAGTAAGGGGGCTGGGCACTGAAGCTTTCTTT.

This rearrangement joins TRBV11-2 to TRBJ2-1; the match to TRBD2 covers 11 bases. The CDR3 is 16 amino acids. V dropped 7 bases and J dropped 3; count of bases not matched to a gene: 8. The germline gives CDR1 SGHAT, CDR2 FQNNGV. CDR3 coding DNA: TGTGCCAGCACCCGACTAGCGGGGAATAACTACAATGAGCAGTTCTTC. This codes for CASTRLAGNNYNEQFF.

This clone was seen more than once but under ten times. V usage is TRBV5-4 and J usage is TRBJ1-1; perhaps TRBD1 as D (5 bases). Trimming took off 0 bases at V and 1 base at J, with 7 bases between the two ends. The CDR3 is 14 residues long. Germline CDR1 reads SGHNT; CDR2 reads YYREEE (reference sequence). For the CDR3, the DNA is TGTGCCAGCAGCTTGGCCAGGGCGAACACTGAAGCTTTCTTT. Translation gives CASSLARANTEAFF.

This chain uses TRBV5-6 with TRBJ2-7, with unresolved D. CDR1 and CDR2 from the germline V gene are SGHDT and YYEEEE. V lost 4 bases and J lost 7, with 9 bases in between. There are 11 residues in the CDR3. Here the CDR3 DNA reads TGTGCCAGCAGCATAGAAGTTGAGCAGTACTTC. As protein: CASSIEVEQYF.

The V gene is TRBV6-4, the J gene TRBJ1-2; TRBD1 aligns across 7 bases. CDR3 length equals 12 residues. With V trimmed by 4 bases and J by 8 bases, 4 bases remained unmatched. Germline V gene sequence: CDR1 MRHNA, CDR2 SNTAGT. DNA of the CDR3: TGTGCCAGCAGTGGACAGGGAAAGGGCTACACCTTC. It is translated as CASSGQGKGYTF.

The chain employs TRBV7-3 and TRBJ2-5; 7 bases align to TRBD1. Trimming cost V 5 bases and J 7 bases; bases outside gene matches: 10. Germline CDR1 and CDR2: SGHTA and FQGTGA. This CDR3 has 14 residues. CDR3 sequence (DNA): TGTGCCAGCAGCCCCGACAGGGTTGGGGGGACCCAGTACTTC. It translates to CASSPDRVGGTQYF.

The chain combines TRBV7-8 with TRBJ1-2, with D perhaps matching TRBD1 (5 bases). The germline gives CDR1 SGHVS, CDR2 FQNEAQ. V lost 7 bases and J lost 2, with 17 bases in between. The CDR3 runs 15 residues. CDR3 sequence: CASNRGRGRNYGYTF. In nucleotides, the CDR3 is TGTGCCAGCAATCGAGGCCGGGGGAGGAACTATGGCTACACCTTC.

The gene calls are TRBV10-3 and TRBJ1-4; no clear D. The CDR3 totals 12 residues. V was clipped by 6 bases and J by 5 bases, with 7 bases between them. The V gene's germline CDR1 is ENHRY and CDR2 SYGVKD. CDR3 in amino acids: CAIRSGNEKLFF. CDR3 DNA sequence: TGTGCCATCAGGTCCGGGAATGAAAAACTGTTTTTT.